Listed below are T cell receptor beta chains from one sample, sequenced in a study of shared clonotypes between healthy human individuals. This table comes from immunoSEQ multiplex PCR, and its TCRdb copy is limited to in-frame clones, with some not included. The table shows about 2.2 million clones, with about 94% occurring only once. The sample comprised naive CD8+ T cells from PBMCs. The origin of the receptors is a man between 18 and 29 years old in good health. Some clones in this sample may be carry-over from other donors' samples. Both conserved end residues are part of each CDR3. Fields, in order: CDR3 length, D gene, clone size, V gene, J gene, CDR3 protein, CDR3 DNA. D genes are given only for firm matches. The size of a clone is reported for some rows only, either as once, few or many, or as a class for expanded clones.

>13|-|-|TRBV5-6|TRBJ2-5
CASSRDPEETQYF
TGTGCCAGCAGCCGCGACCCAGAAGAGACCCAGTACTTC
>15|-|-|TRBV11-2|TRBJ2-6
CASSPYIPGANVLTF
TGTGCCAGCAGCCCCTATATTCCTGGGGCCAACGTCCTGACTTTC
>14|-|-|TRBV28|TRBJ2-2
CASSLLHLTGELFF
TGTGCCAGCAGTTTATTGCACCTCACCGGGGAGCTGTTTTTT
>13|-|-|TRBV6-1|TRBJ2-7
CASSDRAGNEQYF
TGTGCCAGCAGTGACAGGGCTGGGAACGAGCAGTACTTC
>15|-|-|TRBV4-1|TRBJ1-6
CASSQEDGGNSPLHF
TGCGCCAGCAGCCAAGAAGATGGGGGTAATTCACCCCTCCACTTT
>16|-|-|TRBV27|TRBJ2-7
CASSFSSGEAFYEQYF
TGTGCCAGCAGTTTCTCGTCGGGGGAGGCTTTTTACGAGCAGTACTTC
>13|TRBD1|-|TRBV5-1|TRBJ1-2
CASSRDRGDGYTF
TGCGCCAGCAGCAGGGACAGGGGAGACGGCTACACCTTC
>11|-|-|TRBV6-6|TRBJ2-7
CASGENYEQYF
TGTGCCAGCGGTGAGAACTACGAGCAGTACTTC
>11|-|few|TRBV11-2|TRBJ1-1
CASSAQGKAFF
TGTGCCAGCAGCGCCCAGGGTAAAGCTTTCTTT
>14|TRBD1|-|TRBV5-1|TRBJ2-7
CASMPGQGLYEQYF
TGCGCCAGCATGCCGGGACAGGGGTTGTACGAGCAGTACTTC
>15|TRBD2|-|TRBV7-2|TRBJ2-1
CASSTPWAGVGEQFF
TGTGCCAGCAGCACCCCGTGGGCGGGAGTGGGAGAGCAGTTCTTC
>16|TRBD2|once|TRBV5-8|TRBJ2-3
CASSLGLAGGTDTQYF
TGTGCCAGCAGCTTGGGACTAGCGGGAGGGACAGATACGCAGTATTTT
>18|TRBD1|-|TRBV4-3|TRBJ1-4
CASSRYSGTGGQNEKLFF
TGCGCCAGCAGCCGCTACTCCGGGACAGGGGGTCAAAATGAAAAACTGTTTTTT
>15|TRBD1|-|TRBV2|TRBJ1-1
CASRENRDRSTEAFF
TGTGCCAGCAGGGAAAACAGGGACAGAAGCACTGAAGCTTTCTTT
>14|-|-|TRBV18|TRBJ1-2
CASSPPTNGYGYTF
TGTGCCAGCTCACCACCGACCAATGGCTATGGCTACACCTTC
>12|-|-|TRBV5-1|TRBJ1-2
CASSGVGGGYTF
TGCGCCAGCAGCGGCGTGGGAGGTGGCTACACCTTC
>18|TRBD1|-|TRBV4-1|TRBJ2-2
CASSQELGGQGYTGELFF
TGCGCCAGCAGCCAAGAATTGGGAGGACAGGGTTACACCGGGGAGCTGTTTTTT
>14|-|-|TRBV4-3|TRBJ2-2
CASSQAQYTGELFF
TGCGCCAGCAGCCAGGCGCAGTACACCGGGGAGCTGTTTTTT
>14|-|-|TRBV4-2|TRBJ2-1
CASSQDRESPEQFF
TGTGCCAGCAGCCAAGACCGGGAGTCCCCTGAGCAGTTCTTC
>13|-|once|TRBV28|TRBJ1-1
CASSLDGVTEAFF
TGTGCCAGCAGTTTAGACGGGGTGACTGAAGCTTTCTTT
>14|TRBD1|-|TRBV5-6|TRBJ2-7
CASSSGTGIHEQYF
TGTGCCAGCAGCTCTGGGACAGGGATTCACGAGCAGTACTTC
>14|-|once|TRBV30|TRBJ2-7
CAWSVSSGSYEQYF
TGTGCCTGGAGTGTAAGTAGTGGCTCCTACGAGCAGTACTTC
>15|-|-|TRBV7-9|TRBJ2-1
CASIQGGSSYNEQFF
TGTGCCAGCATCCAGGGGGGCAGCTCCTACAATGAGCAGTTCTTC
>14|TRBD1|-|TRBV7-9|TRBJ1-2
CASSSRQGATGYTF
TGTGCCAGCAGCTCACGACAGGGGGCAACTGGCTACACCTTC
>20|TRBD2|-|TRBV9|TRBJ2-2
CASSQPLISSGRINTGELFF
TGTGCCAGCAGCCAACCCCTAATATCTAGCGGGCGGATTAACACCGGGGAGCTGTTTTTT
>12|-|once|TRBV29-1|TRBJ2-1
CSVVRSYNEQFF
TGCAGCGTAGTAAGGAGCTACAATGAGCAGTTCTTC
>13|-|-|TRBV19|TRBJ1-1
CASSIKGPTEAFF
TGTGCCAGTAGTATTAAGGGCCCCACTGAAGCTTTCTTT
>14|-|-|TRBV27|TRBJ1-2
CASSLDRTNYGYTF
TGTGCCAGCAGTTTGGACAGAACTAACTATGGCTACACCTTC
>12|-|-|TRBV5-3|TRBJ2-7
CARSLKRYEQYF
TGTGCCAGAAGCTTGAAGCGCTACGAGCAGTACTTC